This T cell receptor beta chain was recovered during a study of T cell responses to AZD1222 COVID-19 vaccine. Study findings and constraints: Donors were largely white British and mainly female; clonal diversity was possibly underestimated.

Trimming pared 5 bases from V and 4 bases from J, leaving 12 bases between. Germline V lookup: CDR1 MGHRA, CDR2 YSYEKL. The CDR3 spans 13 residues. Note on this clone: Its antigen is currently unknown.

This table comes from immunoSEQ multiplex PCR, and its TCRdb copy is limited to in-frame clones, with some not included. Of tens of thousands of clones listed, 83% are singletons. The clonotype originates from an adult in good health. Here the sequenced sample was peripheral blood, taken on day 0 of AZD1222 vaccination. The rearrangement links TRBV4-1 to TRBJ2-7; no firm D call. For the CDR3, the DNA is TGCGCCAGCAGCGAGATCGGAAGTTACGAGCAGTACTTC. Amino acids: CASSEIGSYEQYF.